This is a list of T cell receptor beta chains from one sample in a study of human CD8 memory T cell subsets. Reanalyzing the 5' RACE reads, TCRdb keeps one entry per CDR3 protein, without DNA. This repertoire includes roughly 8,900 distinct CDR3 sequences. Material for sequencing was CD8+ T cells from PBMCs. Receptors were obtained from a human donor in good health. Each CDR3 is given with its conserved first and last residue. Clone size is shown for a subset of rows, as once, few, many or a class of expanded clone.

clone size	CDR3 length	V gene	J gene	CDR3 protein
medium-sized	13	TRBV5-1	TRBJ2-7	CASSLQLTYEQYF
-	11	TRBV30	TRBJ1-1	CAWSETGEAFF
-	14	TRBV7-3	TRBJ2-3	CASSSLGPTDTQYF
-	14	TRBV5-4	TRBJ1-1	CASSLGGPIPEAFF
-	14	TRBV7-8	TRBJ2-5	CASTVDRAEETQYF
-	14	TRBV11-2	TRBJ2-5	CASSIIQGGETQYF
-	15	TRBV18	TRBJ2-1	CASSPTGAAYNEQFF
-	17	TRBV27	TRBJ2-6	CASSLGTAISGANVLTF
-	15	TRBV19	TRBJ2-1	CASSIASGSYNEQFF
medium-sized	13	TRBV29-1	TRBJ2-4	CSVTNAGDGIQYF
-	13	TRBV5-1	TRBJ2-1	CASGTELYNEQFF
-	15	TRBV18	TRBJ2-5	CASSPGTAREETQYF
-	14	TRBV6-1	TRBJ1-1	CAIGTGPSDTEAFF
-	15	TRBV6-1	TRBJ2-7	CASSTTGTGVYEQYF
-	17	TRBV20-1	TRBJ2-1	CSAPLGLAGSTYNEQFF
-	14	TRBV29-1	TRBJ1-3	CSVEKHLAGNTIYF
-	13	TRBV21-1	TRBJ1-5	CASSTTGDKPQHF
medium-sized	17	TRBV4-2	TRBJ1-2	CASSQEGRVTGGTSYTF
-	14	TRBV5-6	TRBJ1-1	CASSLAPGDPEAFF
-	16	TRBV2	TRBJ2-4	CASSVSGAVAKNIQYF
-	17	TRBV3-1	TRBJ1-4	CASSHVREMSTNEKLFF
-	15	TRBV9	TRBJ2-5	CASSVRQNWEETQYF